The sequence of this T cell receptor beta chain was determined in a study of cytomegalovirus exposure and HLA in healthy donors. Profiling relied on immunoSEQ multiplex PCR, and the TCRdb table lists in-frame clones only, not all of them. Of some 170,000 clones listed, approximately 90% are singletons. There are 15 residues in the CDR3. Per germline, CDR1 MNHEY and CDR2 SMNVEV (reference sequence). Unmatched junction bases numbered 4, after V lost 5 bases and J lost 0 bases. Sequences were obtained from PBMCs. The rearrangement joins TRBV27 to TRBJ2-3; 8 nucleotides agree with TRBD1. This TCR derives from a woman aged 30 to 39 in good health and CMV-seronegative. This CDR3 is CASSTGDRSTDTQYF. The CDR3 DNA is TGTGCCAGCAGTACTGGGGACAGGAGCACAGATACGCAGTATTTT.